This T cell receptor beta chain comes out of a study of control samples from healthy donors and cancer patients. Assay used: immunoSEQ multiplex PCR; TCRdb lists only in-frame clones, some missing. The profile covers 150,000 to 200,000 clones, with around 90% appearing a single time and 2% taken by the ten largest. V lost 4 bases and J 7 bases, leaving 17 bases between the germline ends. Germline V gene lookup returns CDR1 SGHKS and CDR2 YYEKEE (reference sequence). The CDR3 is 14 residues long. This rearrangement joins TRBV5-5 to TRBJ1-2, with a possible D match to TRBD1 (5 bases). Sequencing was carried out using blood. This sequence originates from a middle-aged woman in good health. The CDR3: CASSPGTRPGGYTF. CDR3 sequence (DNA): TGTGCCAGCAGCCCTGGGACCCGTCCGGGTGGCTACACCTTC.